This T cell receptor (beta chain) was sequenced for a study of identical twins. Broader study findings: Clonotypes of the beta chain that were abundant in cord blood carried fewer insertions (memory repertoires showed none).

TCRdb passed the 5' RACE reads through MiXCR, listing each CDR3 protein once. The sample carries around 680,000 distinct CDR3 sequences, 8.6% recorded once. This clonotype was seen only a few times. What it recognizes is unknown. CDR1 SQVTM and CDR2 ANQGSEA come from the germline V gene. This CDR3 is 12 amino acids long. Trimming took off 4 bases at V and 7 bases at J, with 12 bases between the two ends. In addition, the sample was reused for a study of yellow fever vaccine responses in identical twins.

The sequence came from a woman younger than 30 in good health. Sequencing was performed on PBMCs. The chain employs TRBV29-1 and TRBJ2-3; D is unclear. CDR3 coding DNA: TGCAGCGTTGGGGTTATTGGTCATACGCAGTATTTT. Residues: CSVGVIGHTQYF.